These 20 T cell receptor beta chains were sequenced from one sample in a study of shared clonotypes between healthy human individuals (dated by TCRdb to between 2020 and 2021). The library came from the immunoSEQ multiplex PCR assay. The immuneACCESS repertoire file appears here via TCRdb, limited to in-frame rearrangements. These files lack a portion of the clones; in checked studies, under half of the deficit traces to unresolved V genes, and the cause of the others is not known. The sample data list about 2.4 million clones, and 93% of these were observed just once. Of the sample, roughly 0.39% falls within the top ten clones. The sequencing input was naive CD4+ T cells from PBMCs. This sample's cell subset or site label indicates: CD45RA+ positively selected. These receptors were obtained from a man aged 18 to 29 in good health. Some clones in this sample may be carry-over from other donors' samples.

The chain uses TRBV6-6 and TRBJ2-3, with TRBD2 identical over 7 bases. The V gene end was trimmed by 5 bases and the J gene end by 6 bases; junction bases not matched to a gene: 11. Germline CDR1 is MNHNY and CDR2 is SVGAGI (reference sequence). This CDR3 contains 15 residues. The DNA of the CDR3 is TGTGCCAGCAGTAAATTCGCGGGAGCAGCGGATACGCAGTATTTT. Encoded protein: CASSKFAGAADTQYF.

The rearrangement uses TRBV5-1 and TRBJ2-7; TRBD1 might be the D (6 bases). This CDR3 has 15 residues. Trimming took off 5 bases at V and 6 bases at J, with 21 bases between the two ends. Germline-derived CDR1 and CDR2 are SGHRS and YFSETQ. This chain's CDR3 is CASSRTVQGLSEQYF. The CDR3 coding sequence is TGCGCCAGCAGTCGGACGGTACAGGGCTTGAGCGAGCAGTACTTC.

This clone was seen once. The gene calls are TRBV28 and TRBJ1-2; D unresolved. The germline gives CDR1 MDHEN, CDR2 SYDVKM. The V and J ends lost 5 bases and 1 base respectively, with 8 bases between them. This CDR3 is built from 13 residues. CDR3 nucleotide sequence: TGTGCCAGCAGTCAGCAGATTAACTATGGCTACACCTTC. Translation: CASSQQINYGYTF.

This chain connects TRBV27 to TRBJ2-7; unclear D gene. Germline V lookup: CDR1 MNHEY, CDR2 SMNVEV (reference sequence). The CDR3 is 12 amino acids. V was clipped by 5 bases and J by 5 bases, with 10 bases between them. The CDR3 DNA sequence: TGTGCCAGCAGTCAGACACGGCACGAGCAGTACTTC. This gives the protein CASSQTRHEQYF.

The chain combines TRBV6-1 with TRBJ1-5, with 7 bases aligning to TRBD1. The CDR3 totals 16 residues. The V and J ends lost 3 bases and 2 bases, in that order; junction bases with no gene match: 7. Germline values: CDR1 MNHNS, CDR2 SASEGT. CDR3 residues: CASSDLTGDGNQPQHF. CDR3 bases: TGTGCCAGCAGTGACCTTACAGGGGACGGCAATCAGCCCCAGCATTTT.

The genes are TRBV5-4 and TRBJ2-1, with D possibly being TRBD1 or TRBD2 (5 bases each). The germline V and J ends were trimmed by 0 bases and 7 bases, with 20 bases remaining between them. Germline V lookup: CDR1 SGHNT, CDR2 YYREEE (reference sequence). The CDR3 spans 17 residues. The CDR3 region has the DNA TGTGCCAGCAGCTTGGGTCTTGGGACCGTCTCGGGAAATGAGCAGTTCTTC. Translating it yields CASSLGLGTVSGNEQFF.

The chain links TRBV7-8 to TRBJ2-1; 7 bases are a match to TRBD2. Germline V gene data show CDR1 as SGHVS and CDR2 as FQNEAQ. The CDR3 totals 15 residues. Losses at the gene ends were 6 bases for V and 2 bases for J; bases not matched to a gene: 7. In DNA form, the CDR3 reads TGTGCCAGCAGTCCGGCGGGAGTTCCCTACAATGAGCAGTTCTTC. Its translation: CASSPAGVPYNEQFF.

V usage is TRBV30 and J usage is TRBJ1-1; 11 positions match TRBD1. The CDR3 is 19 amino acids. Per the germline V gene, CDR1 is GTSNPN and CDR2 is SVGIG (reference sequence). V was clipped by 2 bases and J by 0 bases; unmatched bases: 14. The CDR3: CAWSPPRRTGGVMNTEAFF. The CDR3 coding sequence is TGTGCCTGGAGTCCCCCTCGGAGGACAGGGGGCGTCATGAACACTGAAGCTTTCTTT.

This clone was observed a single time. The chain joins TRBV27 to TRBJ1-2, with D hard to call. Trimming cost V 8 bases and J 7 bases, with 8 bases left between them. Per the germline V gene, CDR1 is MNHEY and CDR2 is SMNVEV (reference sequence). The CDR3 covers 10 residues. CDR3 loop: CASQEGGYTF. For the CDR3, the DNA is TGTGCCAGCCAAGAGGGTGGCTACACCTTC.

CDR3 region: CAIREGLAGGLEQYF. CDR3 nucleotide sequence: TGTGCCATCAGAGAAGGTCTAGCGGGAGGACTCGAGCAGTACTTC. The genes are TRBV10-3 and TRBJ2-7; 11 bases line up with TRBD2. Germline lookup yields CDR1 ENHRY and CDR2 SYGVKD. V was clipped by 6 bases and J by 6 bases; unmatched bases: 10. The length of the CDR3 is 15 residues.

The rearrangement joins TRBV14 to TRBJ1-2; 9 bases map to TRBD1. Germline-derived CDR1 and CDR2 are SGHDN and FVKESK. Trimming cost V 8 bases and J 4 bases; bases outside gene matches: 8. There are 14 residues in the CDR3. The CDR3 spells CASRGGQGPYGYTF. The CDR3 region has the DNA TGTGCCAGCCGCGGCGGACAGGGGCCCTATGGCTACACCTTC. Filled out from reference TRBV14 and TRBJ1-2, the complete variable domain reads EAGVTQFPSHSVIEKGQTVTLRCDPISGHDNLYWYRRVMGKEIKFLLHFVKESKQDESGMPNNRFLAERTGGTYSTLKVQPAELEDSGVYFCASRGGQGPYGYTFGSGTRLTVV.

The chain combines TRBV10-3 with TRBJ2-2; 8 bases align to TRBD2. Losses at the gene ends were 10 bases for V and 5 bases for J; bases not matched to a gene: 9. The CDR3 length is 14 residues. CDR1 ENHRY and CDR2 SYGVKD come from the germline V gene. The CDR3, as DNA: TGTGCCACTTCGGGACTAGAGGGGACCGGGGAGCTGTTTTTT. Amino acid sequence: CATSGLEGTGELFF.

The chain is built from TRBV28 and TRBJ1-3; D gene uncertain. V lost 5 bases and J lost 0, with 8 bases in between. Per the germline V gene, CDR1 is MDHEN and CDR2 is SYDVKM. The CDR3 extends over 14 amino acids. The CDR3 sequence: CASSPRDSGNTIYF. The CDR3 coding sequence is TGTGCCAGCAGTCCCCGCGACTCTGGAAACACCATATATTTT. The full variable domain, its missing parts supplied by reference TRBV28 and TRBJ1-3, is DVKVTQSSRYLVKRTGEKVFLECVQDMDHENMFWYRQDPGLGLRLIYFSYDVKMKEKGDIPEGYSVSREKKERFSLILESASTNQTSMYLCASSPRDSGNTIYFGEGSWLTVV.

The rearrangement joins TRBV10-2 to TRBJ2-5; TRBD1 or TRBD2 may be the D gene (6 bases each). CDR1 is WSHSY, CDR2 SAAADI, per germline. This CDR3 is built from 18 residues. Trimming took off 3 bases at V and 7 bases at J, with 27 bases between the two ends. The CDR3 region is CASSDGFFSGGLLGTQYF. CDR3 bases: TGCGCCAGCAGTGACGGGTTCTTTTCTGGGGGGCTCTTGGGGACCCAGTACTTC.

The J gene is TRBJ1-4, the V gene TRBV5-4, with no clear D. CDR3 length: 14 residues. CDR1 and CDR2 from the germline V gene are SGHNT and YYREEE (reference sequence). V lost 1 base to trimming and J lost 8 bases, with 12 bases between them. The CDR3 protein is CASSLRPDGEKLFF. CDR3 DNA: TGTGCCAGCAGCTTGCGGCCAGATGGGGAAAAACTGTTTTTT.

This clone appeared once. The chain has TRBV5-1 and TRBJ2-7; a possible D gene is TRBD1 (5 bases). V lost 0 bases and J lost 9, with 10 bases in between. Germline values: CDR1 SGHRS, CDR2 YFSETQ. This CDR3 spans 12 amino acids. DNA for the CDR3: TGCGCCAGCAGCTTGGAGGGGCAGCCGCAGTACTTC. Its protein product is CASSLEGQPQYF.

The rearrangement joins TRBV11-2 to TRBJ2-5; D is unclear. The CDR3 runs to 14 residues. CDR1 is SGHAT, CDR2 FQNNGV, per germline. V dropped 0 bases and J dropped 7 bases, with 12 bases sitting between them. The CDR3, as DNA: TGTGCCAGCAGCTTAGATAGCCCGGTAGGGACCCAGTACTTC. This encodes CASSLDSPVGTQYF. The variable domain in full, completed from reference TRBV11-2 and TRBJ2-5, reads EAGVAQSPRYKIIEKRQSVAFWCNPISGHATLYWYQQILGQGPKLLIQFQNNGVVDDSQLPKDRFSAERLKGVDSTLKIQPAKLEDSAVYLCASSLDSPVGTQYFGPGTRLLVL.

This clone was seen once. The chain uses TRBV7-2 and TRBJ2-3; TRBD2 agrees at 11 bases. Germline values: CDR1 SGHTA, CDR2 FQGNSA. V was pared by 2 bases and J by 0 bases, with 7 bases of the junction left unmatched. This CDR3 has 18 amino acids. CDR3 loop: CASSLLRLAGSSTDTQYF. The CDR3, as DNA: TGTGCCAGCAGCTTATTACGACTAGCGGGGTCTAGCACAGATACGCAGTATTTT.

The CDR3 loop is CSAWTGGLGETQYF. The CDR3 region has the DNA TGCAGCGCCTGGACAGGGGGCTTAGGAGAGACCCAGTACTTC. This chain joins TRBV29-1 and TRBJ2-5, with 11 bases aligning to TRBD1. V lost 7 bases to trimming and J lost 4 bases; unmatched junction nucleotides: 8. The germline CDR1 and CDR2 sequences are SQVTM and ANQGSEA. The CDR3 totals 14 residues.

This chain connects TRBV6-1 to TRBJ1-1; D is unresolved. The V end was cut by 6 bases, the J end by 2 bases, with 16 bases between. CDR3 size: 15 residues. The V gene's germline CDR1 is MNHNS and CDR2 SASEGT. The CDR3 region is CASSEHTRVNTEAFF. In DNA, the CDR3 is TGTGCCAGCAGCGAACATACCCGGGTCAACACTGAAGCTTTCTTT.